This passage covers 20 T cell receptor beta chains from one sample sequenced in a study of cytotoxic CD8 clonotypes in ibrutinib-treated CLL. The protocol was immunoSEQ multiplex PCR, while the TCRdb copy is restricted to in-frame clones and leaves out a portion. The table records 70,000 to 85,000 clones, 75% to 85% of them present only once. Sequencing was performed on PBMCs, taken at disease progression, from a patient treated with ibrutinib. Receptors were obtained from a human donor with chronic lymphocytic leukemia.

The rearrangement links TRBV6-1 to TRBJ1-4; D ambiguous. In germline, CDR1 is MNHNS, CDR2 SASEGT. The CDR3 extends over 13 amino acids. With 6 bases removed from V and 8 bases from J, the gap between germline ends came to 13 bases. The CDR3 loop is CASRLTIREKLFF. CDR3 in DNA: TGTGCCAGCAGACTGACAATTCGGGAAAAACTGTTTTTT.

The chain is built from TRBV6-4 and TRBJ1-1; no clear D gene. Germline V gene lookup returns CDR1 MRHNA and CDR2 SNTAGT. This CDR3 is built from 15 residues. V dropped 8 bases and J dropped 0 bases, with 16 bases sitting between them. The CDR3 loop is CASLPRAGMNTEAFF. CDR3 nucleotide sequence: TGTGCCAGCCTCCCTCGGGCGGGGATGAACACTGAAGCTTTCTTT.

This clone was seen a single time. Written as DNA, the CDR3 is TGTGCCAGCAGCCGAAAGGGACTAGCGGGGGGTCAGCGAGAATACGAGCAGTACTTC. Translated, it gives CASSRKGLAGGQREYEQYF. The chain employs TRBV14 and TRBJ2-7, with 15 bases identical to TRBD2. V was clipped by 4 bases and J by 4 bases; unmatched bases: 14. The germline V gene encodes CDR1 SGHDN and CDR2 FVKESK. The CDR3 spans 19 residues. The full variable domain, rest sourced from reference TRBV14 and TRBJ2-7, is EAGVTQFPSHSVIEKGQTVTLRCDPISGHDNLYWYRRVMGKEIKFLLHFVKESKQDESGMPNNRFLAERTGGTYSTLKVQPAELEDSGVYFCASSRKGLAGGQREYEQYFGPGTRLTVT.

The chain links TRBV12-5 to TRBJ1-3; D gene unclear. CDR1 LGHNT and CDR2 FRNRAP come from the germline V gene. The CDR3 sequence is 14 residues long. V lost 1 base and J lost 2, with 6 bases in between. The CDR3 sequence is CASGLGQPGNTIYF. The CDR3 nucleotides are TGTGCTAGTGGTTTGGGGCAGCCTGGAAACACCATATATTTT.

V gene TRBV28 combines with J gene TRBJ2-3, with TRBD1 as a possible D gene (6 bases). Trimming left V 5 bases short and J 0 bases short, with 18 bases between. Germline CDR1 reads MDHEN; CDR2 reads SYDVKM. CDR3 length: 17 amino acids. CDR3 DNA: TGTGCCAGCAGTCCCCCCGGGACACTGGATAGCACAGATACGCAGTATTTT. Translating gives CASSPPGTLDSTDTQYF.

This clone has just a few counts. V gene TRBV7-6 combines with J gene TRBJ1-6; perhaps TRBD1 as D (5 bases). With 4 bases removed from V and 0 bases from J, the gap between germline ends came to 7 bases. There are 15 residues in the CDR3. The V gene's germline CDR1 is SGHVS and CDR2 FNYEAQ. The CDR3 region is CASSSGGSYNSPLHF. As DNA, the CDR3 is TGTGCCAGCAGCTCCGGGGGCTCCTATAATTCACCCCTCCACTTT. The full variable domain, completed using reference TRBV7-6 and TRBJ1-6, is GAGVSQSPRYKVTKRGQDVALRCDPISGHVSLYWYRQALGQGPEFLTYFNYEAQQDKSGLPNDRFSAERPEGSISTLTIQRTEQRDSAMYRCASSSGGSYNSPLHFGNGTRLTVT.

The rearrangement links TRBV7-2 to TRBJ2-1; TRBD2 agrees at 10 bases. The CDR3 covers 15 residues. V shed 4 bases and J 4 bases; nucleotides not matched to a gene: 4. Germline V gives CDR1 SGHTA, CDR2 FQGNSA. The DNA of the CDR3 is TGTGCCAGCAGCTATGGACTAGCGGTGTACAATGAGCAGTTCTTC. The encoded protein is CASSYGLAVYNEQFF.

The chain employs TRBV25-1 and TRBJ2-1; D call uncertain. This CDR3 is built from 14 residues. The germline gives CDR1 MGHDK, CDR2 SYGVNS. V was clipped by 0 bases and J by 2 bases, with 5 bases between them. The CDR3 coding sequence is TGTGCCAGCAGTGAATATGGGGCCTACAATGAGCAGTTCTTC. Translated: CASSEYGAYNEQFF.

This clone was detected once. The CDR3 nucleotides read TGTGCCAGCCGTCAGACAGGCTATATGAACACTGAAGCTTTCTTT. This codes for CASRQTGYMNTEAFF. V usage is TRBV28 and J usage is TRBJ1-1; D is perhaps TRBD1 (6 bases). Germline V gene data show CDR1 as MDHEN and CDR2 as SYDVKM. V gave up 8 bases and J gave up 0 bases, with 16 bases separating them. The CDR3 is 15 residues long.

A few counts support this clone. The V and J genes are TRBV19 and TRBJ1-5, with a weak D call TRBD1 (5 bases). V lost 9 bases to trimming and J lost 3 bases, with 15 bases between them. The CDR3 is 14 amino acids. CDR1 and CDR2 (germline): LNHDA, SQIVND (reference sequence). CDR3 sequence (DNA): TGTGCCAGCCAGAGGCAGGGCTACAATCAGCCCCAGCATTTT. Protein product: CASQRQGYNQPQHF. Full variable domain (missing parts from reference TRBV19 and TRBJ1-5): DGGITQSPKYLFRKEGQNVTLSCEQNLNHDAMYWYRQDPGQGLRLIYYSQIVNDFQKGDIAEGYSVSREKKESFPLTVTSAQKNPTAFYLCASQRQGYNQPQHFGDGTRLSIL.

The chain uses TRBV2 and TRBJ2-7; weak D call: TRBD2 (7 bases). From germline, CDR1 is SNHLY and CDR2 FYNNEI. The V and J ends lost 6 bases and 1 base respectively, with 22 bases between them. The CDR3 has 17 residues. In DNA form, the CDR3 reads TGTGCCAGCAGAGTCCCCTCCGGCGGGGGCGGATCCTACGAGCAGTACTTC. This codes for CASRVPSGGGGSYEQYF.

The CDR3 region has the DNA TGCAGCGGATCGGGACTAAACACTGAAGCTTTCTTT. Amino acids: CSGSGLNTEAFF. This chain uses TRBV29-1 with TRBJ1-1; possible D gene TRBD1, 5 bases. Germline-derived CDR1 and CDR2 are SQVTM and ANQGSEA. V lost 7 bases and J 2 bases, leaving 11 bases between the germline ends. The CDR3 totals 12 residues.

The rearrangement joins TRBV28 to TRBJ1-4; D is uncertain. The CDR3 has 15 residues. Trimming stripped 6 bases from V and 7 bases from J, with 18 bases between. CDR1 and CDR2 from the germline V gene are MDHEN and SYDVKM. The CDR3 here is CASSPGRWLSEKLFF. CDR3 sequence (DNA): TGTGCCAGCAGCCCGGGTCGGTGGTTGAGTGAAAAACTGTTTTTT.

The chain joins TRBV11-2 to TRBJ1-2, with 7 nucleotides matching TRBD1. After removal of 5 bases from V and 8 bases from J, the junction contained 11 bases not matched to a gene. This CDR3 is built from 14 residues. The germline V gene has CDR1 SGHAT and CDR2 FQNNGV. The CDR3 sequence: CASSQRGTELGYTF. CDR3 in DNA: TGTGCCAGCAGCCAGAGGGGGACAGAGCTAGGCTACACCTTC.

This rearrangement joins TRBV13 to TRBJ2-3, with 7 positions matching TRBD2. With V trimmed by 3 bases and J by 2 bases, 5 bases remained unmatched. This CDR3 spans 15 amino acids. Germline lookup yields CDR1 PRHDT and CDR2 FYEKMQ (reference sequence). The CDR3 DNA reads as TGTGCCAGCAGCTTCAGCGGGAACCCCACAGATACGCAGTATTTT. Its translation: CASSFSGNPTDTQYF.

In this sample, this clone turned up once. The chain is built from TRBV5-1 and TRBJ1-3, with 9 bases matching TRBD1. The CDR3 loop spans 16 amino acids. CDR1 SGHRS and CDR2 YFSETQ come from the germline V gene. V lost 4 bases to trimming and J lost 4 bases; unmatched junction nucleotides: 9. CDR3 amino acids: CASSRTGTGSGNTIYF. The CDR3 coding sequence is TGCGCCAGCAGCCGGACCGGGACAGGGTCCGGAAACACCATATATTTT.

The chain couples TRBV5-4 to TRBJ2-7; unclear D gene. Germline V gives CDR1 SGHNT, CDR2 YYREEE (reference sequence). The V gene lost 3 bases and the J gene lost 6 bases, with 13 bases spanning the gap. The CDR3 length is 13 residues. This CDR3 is CASSSQVAPEQYF. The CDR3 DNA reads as TGTGCCAGCAGCTCTCAGGTCGCTCCCGAGCAGTACTTC. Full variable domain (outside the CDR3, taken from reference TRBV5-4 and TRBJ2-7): ETGVTQSPTHLIKTRGQQVTLRCSSQSGHNTVSWYQQALGQGPQFIFQYYREEENGRGNFPPRFSGLQFPNYSSELNVNALELDDSALYLCASSSQVAPEQYFGPGTRLTVT.

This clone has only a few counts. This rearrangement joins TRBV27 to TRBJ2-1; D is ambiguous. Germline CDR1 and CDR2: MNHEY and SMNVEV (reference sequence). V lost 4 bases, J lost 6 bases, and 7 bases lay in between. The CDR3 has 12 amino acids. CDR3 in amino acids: CASSSGLNEQFF. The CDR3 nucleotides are TGTGCCAGCAGTTCTGGTCTCAATGAGCAGTTCTTC.

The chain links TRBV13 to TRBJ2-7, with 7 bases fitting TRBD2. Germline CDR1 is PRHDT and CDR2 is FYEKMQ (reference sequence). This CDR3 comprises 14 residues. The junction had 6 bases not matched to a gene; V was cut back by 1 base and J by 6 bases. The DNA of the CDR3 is TGTGCCAGCAGCTTAGAAGGGACTACCCTCGAGCAGTACTTC. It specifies CASSLEGTTLEQYF. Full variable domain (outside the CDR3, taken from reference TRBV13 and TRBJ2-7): AAGVIQSPRHLIKEKRETATLKCYPIPRHDTVYWYQQGPGQDPQFLISFYEKMQSDKGSIPDRFSAQQFSDYHSELNMSSLELGDSALYFCASSLEGTTLEQYFGPGTRLTVT.

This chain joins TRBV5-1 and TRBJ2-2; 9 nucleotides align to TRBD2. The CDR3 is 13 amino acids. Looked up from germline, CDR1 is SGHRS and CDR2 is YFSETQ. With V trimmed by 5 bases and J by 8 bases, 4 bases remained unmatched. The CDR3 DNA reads TGCGCCAGCAGGATAGCGGGAGCAGGGGAGCTGTTTTTT. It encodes CASRIAGAGELFF. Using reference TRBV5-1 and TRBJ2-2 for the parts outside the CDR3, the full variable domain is KAGVTQTPRYLIKTRGQQVTLSCSPISGHRSVSWYQQTPGQGLQFLFEYFSETQRNKGNFPGRFSGRQFSNSRSEMNVSTLELGDSALYLCASRIAGAGELFFGEGSRLTVL.